This is a list of T cell receptor beta chains from one sample in a study of shared clonotypes between healthy human individuals. Assay used: immunoSEQ multiplex PCR; TCRdb lists only in-frame clones, some missing. Of roughly 1,000,000 clones listed, around 78% were seen once; the top ten hold roughly 0.57%. Source material: memory CD4+ T cells from PBMCs. All receptors come from a young man in good health. Some clones in this sample may be carry-over from other donors' samples. Both conserved end residues are part of each CDR3. The D gene is left open where the match is weak. The size of a clone is reported for some rows only, either as once, few or many, or as a class for expanded clones.

J	D	size	V	DNA	CDR3
TRBJ2-7	-	few	TRBV28	TGTGCCAGCAGTCCAGGGAATCGGCCGTACGAGCAGTACTTC	CASSPGNRPYEQYF
TRBJ1-4	-	-	TRBV5-1	TGCGCCAGCGGGGAAGATACTGGTGAAAAACTGTTTTTT	CASGEDTGEKLFF
TRBJ2-1	TRBD2	-	TRBV7-3	TGTGCCAGCAGCTTCGCCGGGACTAGCGGATACAATGAGCAGTTCTTC	CASSFAGTSGYNEQFF
TRBJ1-4	-	-	TRBV4-2	TGTGCCAGCAGCCAGCTCATACAGGGACCTAATGAAAAACTGTTTTTT	CASSQLIQGPNEKLFF
TRBJ2-1	TRBD1	-	TRBV27	TGTGCCAGCAGTCTCAAAACCGGGACAGACAATGAGCAGTTCTTC	CASSLKTGTDNEQFF
TRBJ1-1	-	once	TRBV7-2	TGTGCCAGCAGTCAACGAACAGTCAGGGTCCCCATGAACACTGAAGCTTTCTTT	CASSQRTVRVPMNTEAFF
TRBJ2-1	-	-	TRBV5-1	TGCGCCAGCAGCTCAGCTAGCCTAGGGGGTGAGCAGTTCTTC	CASSSASLGGEQFF
TRBJ2-7	-	-	TRBV10-2	TGCGCCAGCAAAAGGGTGGCAGGACCATACGAGCAGTACTTC	CASKRVAGPYEQYF
TRBJ1-4	TRBD1	-	TRBV27	TGTGCCAGCAGTTTCCGCCGGACAGGGAGTGTACATGAAAAACTGTTTTTT	CASSFRRTGSVHEKLFF
TRBJ2-5	-	-	TRBV20-1	TGCAGTGCTGGGGGGAGGGAGACCCAGTACTTC	CSAGGRETQYF
TRBJ2-1	TRBD2	many	TRBV5-4	TGTGCCAGCAGCAAAGACGGACTAGGTAACAATGAGCAGTTCTTC	CASSKDGLGNNEQFF
TRBJ1-2	TRBD1	many	TRBV6-1	TGTGCCAGCAGCAGCACCGGGACAGGGGGCAATGGCTACACCTTC	CASSSTGTGGNGYTF